Included here is one T cell receptor (beta chain) sequence, with context. V was trimmed by 4 bases and J by 4 bases, leaving 14 bases between them. This CDR3 contains 14 residues. Germline-derived CDR1 and CDR2 are SGHDT and YYEEEE. The data stem from a study of blood T cell repertoires in COVID-19. In the study overall: Samples of COVID-19 (acute and convalescent) were obtained from the United States, Italy and Spain. Sources were T cells, B-cell-depleted T cells, or PBMCs; the material itself was cDNA or gDNA.

Source study methods: Reference gene primer amplification gave nucleated cell count estimates. Profiled with immunoSEQ multiplex PCR; TCRdb holds only in-frame clones, not every one. V and J calls and clone size follow that table, whereas D and trimming were derived from the DNA. Of 150,000 to 200,000 clones in the sample, roughly four fifths are singletons; the top ten hold 22%. The sample taken for sequencing was peripheral blood. The source is a woman at least 80 years old with acute or convalescent COVID-19. The chain joins TRBV5-6 to TRBJ1-2; no clear D. CDR3 sequence: CASSEGPTGYGYTF. Written as DNA, the CDR3 is TGTGCCAGCAGCGAGGGCCCGACGGGCTATGGCTACACCTTC.